The 21 T cell receptor beta chains reported below all come from one sample, sequenced in a study of blood T cell repertoires in COVID-19. Sequenced by immunoSEQ multiplex PCR; TCRdb stores in-frame clones only, minus some. In the table there are some 180,000 clones, about 85% of which are singletons. The material sequenced was peripheral blood. The receptors derive from a woman aged 40-49 years with COVID-19, enrolled during active disease.

The V gene is TRBV4-2, the J gene TRBJ1-1; TRBD1 matches at 10 bases. Germline V lookup: CDR1 LGHNA, CDR2 YNFKEQ. J lost 2 bases, V lost 1 base, and 10 bases had no gene match. The CDR3 contains 18 residues. CDR3 loop: CASSQGGDRGRGNTEAFF. In DNA form, the CDR3 reads TGTGCCAGCAGCCAAGGGGGTGACAGGGGGCGAGGAAACACTGAAGCTTTCTTT.

The table lists this clone with a count of one. The rearrangement uses TRBV18 and TRBJ2-3, with 13 nucleotides matching TRBD2. The J segment lost 7 bases and the V segment lost 3 bases, leaving 16 bases of the junction unmatched. This CDR3 has 19 amino acids. Germline V gene sequence: CDR1 KGHSH, CDR2 LQKENI. CDR3 protein: CASSPTMGLAGSGPNTQYF. The CDR3 region has the DNA TGTGCCAGCTCACCGACGATGGGACTAGCGGGATCGGGCCCTAATACGCAGTATTTT.

This clone was observed a few times. The chain links TRBV5-1 to TRBJ2-7, with 7 bases identical to TRBD1. The germline gives CDR1 SGHRS, CDR2 YFSETQ. CDR3 size: 15 residues. J lost 3 bases, V lost 0 bases, and 6 bases had no gene match. The CDR3 protein is CASSLGTGLNYEQYF. The DNA for the CDR3 is TGCGCCAGCAGCTTGGGGACAGGCCTAAACTACGAGCAGTACTTC.

The chain combines TRBV3-1 (or the pseudogene TRBV3-2) with TRBJ1-2, with D tentatively TRBD1 (5 bases). The CDR3 is 13 residues long. Trimming removed 0 bases at V and 5 bases at J, with 7 bases between. Germline V gives CDR1 LGHDT, CDR2 YNNKEL (reference sequence). CDR3 DNA sequence: TGTGCCAGCAGCCAAGAGGGGCGTTATGGCTACACCTTC. Protein product: CASSQEGRYGYTF.

The chain recombines TRBV30 with TRBJ2-7, with 9 bases lining up with TRBD1. CDR1 GTSNPN and CDR2 SVGIG come from the germline V gene (reference sequence). The CDR3 has 13 amino acids. The V and J ends lost 3 bases and 1 base, in that order; junction bases with no gene match: 1. The DNA for the CDR3 is TGTGCCTGGAGCGGGACAGGGTCCTACGAGCAGTACTTC. This translates into CAWSGTGSYEQYF.

Only a few counts were recorded for this clone. V is TRBV10-1 and J is TRBJ2-1; TRBD2 agrees at 9 bases. CDR1 WNHNN and CDR2 SYGVQD come from the germline V gene (reference sequence). The CDR3 contains 15 residues. After removal of 3 bases from V and 6 bases from J, the junction contained 6 bases not matched to a gene. CDR3 sequence: CASSDLAGVRNEQFF. In DNA, the CDR3 is TGCGCCAGCAGTGATTTAGCGGGAGTGCGCAATGAGCAGTTCTTC.

The chain uses TRBV7-2 and TRBJ2-3; TRBD1 agrees at 9 bases. J was trimmed by 4 bases and V by 5 bases; bases with no gene match: 13. Per the germline V gene, CDR1 is SGHTA and CDR2 is FQGNSA. This CDR3 comprises 17 residues. In DNA, the CDR3 is TGTGCCAGCAGCCCTTCGGGACAGGGAGGTTGGGCAGATACGCAGTATTTT. Protein sequence: CASSPSGQGGWADTQYF.

The chain has TRBV25-1 and TRBJ2-1, with a tentative D call TRBD2 (6 bases). Per germline, CDR1 MGHDK and CDR2 SYGVNS. This CDR3 has 14 residues. Trimming took 6 bases from V and 8 from J, leaving 17 bases between them. For the CDR3, the DNA is TGTGCCAGCAGCGCAAGACTAGGTTCCTATGAGCAGTTCTTC. It codes for CASSARLGSYEQFF.

The V and J genes are TRBV24-1 and TRBJ2-7; 9 bases are shared with TRBD1. The J segment lost 3 bases and the V segment lost 5 bases, leaving 13 bases of the junction unmatched. The CDR3 has 17 residues. The germline CDR1 and CDR2 sequences are KGHDR and SFDVKD. The CDR3 sequence: CATSAGPRQGGDYEQYF. The CDR3 coding sequence is TGTGCCACCAGTGCCGGACCCAGACAGGGGGGAGACTACGAGCAGTACTTC.

The chain carries TRBV30 and TRBJ2-1; D gene ambiguous. Per the germline V gene, CDR1 is GTSNPN and CDR2 is SVGIG (reference sequence). V was pared by 5 bases and J by 6 bases, with 14 bases between. The CDR3 has 13 residues. The CDR3 coding sequence is TGTGCCTGGGGTATTGAAGGCGGCAATGAGCAGTTCTTC. Residues: CAWGIEGGNEQFF.

The rearrangement links TRBV5-1 to TRBJ1-1, with 12 bases identical to TRBD1. CDR1 and CDR2 (germline): SGHRS, YFSETQ. The CDR3 runs to 17 residues. V shed 4 bases and J 7 bases; nucleotides not matched to a gene: 14. The chain's CDR3 is CASSTEGQGAGEDEAFF. The CDR3 DNA reads TGCGCCAGCAGCACTGAGGGACAGGGGGCCGGAGAGGATGAAGCTTTCTTT.

This clone was observed a single time. The rearrangement joins TRBV5-6 to TRBJ1-1; 7 bases agree with TRBD1. Germline CDR1 and CDR2: SGHDT and YYEEEE. The V gene end was trimmed by 4 bases and the J gene end by 3 bases; junction bases not matched to a gene: 15. This CDR3 is 17 amino acids long. The CDR3 region is CASSTPQTGMGYTEAFF. The CDR3 bases are TGTGCCAGCAGCACGCCTCAGACAGGGATGGGTTACACTGAAGCTTTCTTT.

In its sample, this clone was seen once. J is TRBJ1-5 and V is TRBV19; a possible D gene is TRBD1 (6 bases). The V and J ends lost 5 bases and 3 bases respectively, with 11 bases between them. This CDR3 region has 14 residues. Germline V lookup: CDR1 LNHDA, CDR2 SQIVND (reference sequence). The DNA of the CDR3 is TGTGCCAGTAGTGAGACAGGCTTCAATCAGCCCCAGCATTTT. Translating it yields CASSETGFNQPQHF.

The chain has TRBV19 and TRBJ2-1; D is undetermined. Germline-derived CDR1 and CDR2 are LNHDA and SQIVND (reference sequence). The germline V and J ends were trimmed by 10 bases and 4 bases, with 17 bases remaining between them. There are 14 residues in the CDR3. This CDR3 is CATRPPRSYNEQFF. In nucleotides, the CDR3 is TGTGCCACCCGCCCCCCCAGAAGTTACAATGAGCAGTTCTTC.

The rearrangement links TRBV11-2 to TRBJ2-5; D might be TRBD1 (6 bases). CDR3 length equals 14 residues. Germline V CDR1 and CDR2: SGHAT, FQNNGV. Trimming stripped 5 bases from V and 1 base from J, with 11 bases between. The CDR3 DNA reads as TGTGCCAGCAGCCGGAGGACAGCCCAAGAGACCCAGTACTTC. Residues: CASSRRTAQETQYF.

V is TRBV7-9 and J is TRBJ1-1; D not certain. V lost 4 bases, J lost 1 base, and 7 bases lay in between. The CDR3 is 13 residues long. Germline loops: CDR1 SEHNR, CDR2 FQNEAQ (reference sequence). This CDR3 reads CASSYGPNTEAFF. The CDR3 DNA reads as TGTGCCAGCAGCTACGGTCCGAACACTGAAGCTTTCTTT.

This clone appeared a single time. The gene calls are TRBV10-2 and TRBJ1-1; D is undetermined. Trimming took 9 bases from V and 1 from J, leaving 9 bases between them. The CDR3 is made up of 12 amino acids. Germline lookup yields CDR1 WSHSY and CDR2 SAAADI. The CDR3 is CASYTRNTEAFF. CDR3 DNA: TGCGCCAGTTATACACGGAACACTGAAGCTTTCTTT.

The chain is built from TRBV3-1 (or the pseudogene TRBV3-2) and TRBJ1-5; D unclear. Per the germline V gene, CDR1 is LGHDT and CDR2 is YNNKEL (reference sequence). There are 14 residues in the CDR3. The V and J ends lost 1 base and 4 bases respectively, with 8 bases between them. The CDR3 nucleotides read TGTGCCAGCAGCCAAGGGTACTCGAATCAGCCCCAGCATTTT. Protein: CASSQGYSNQPQHF.

The V gene is TRBV4-2, the J gene TRBJ2-7; possibly TRBD2 for D (5 bases). CDR1 and CDR2 (germline): LGHNA, YNFKEQ. The CDR3 is 14 residues long. V was clipped by 3 bases and J by 2 bases, with 11 bases between them. CDR3 sequence: CASSHSEVPYEQYF. CDR3 DNA: TGTGCCAGCAGCCATTCGGAGGTGCCCTACGAGCAGTACTTC.

As concerns this clone: Other nucleotide sequences in the sample specify the same CDR3. This chain joins TRBV7-2 and TRBJ2-6, with D possibly TRBD1 on 6 matching bases. This CDR3 is 15 amino acids long. V was clipped by 2 bases and J by 2 bases, with 7 bases between them. Per germline, CDR1 SGHTA and CDR2 FQGNSA. The DNA for the CDR3 is TGTGCCAGCAGCTTACAGGGGACTGGGGCCAACGTCCTGACTTTC. It translates to CASSLQGTGANVLTF.

The chain combines TRBV2 with TRBJ2-7; 7 bases agree with TRBD2. Germline V lookup: CDR1 SNHLY, CDR2 FYNNEI. V shed 3 bases, J shed 6 bases, and the junction held 8 bases outside the gene matches. CDR3 length: 14 amino acids. The CDR3 coding sequence is TGTGCCAGCAGTGACCCGCAACTAGCGCGCGAGCAGTACTTC. Amino acid sequence: CASSDPQLAREQYF.